These T cell receptor beta chains were read from a single sample in a study of beta chain features in type 1 diabetes. Produced via immunoSEQ multiplex PCR; TCRdb's table is partial and in-frame only. The top ten hold approximately 0.11% of the sample, which has 600,000 or so clones, 9.5% to 15% seen once. The sequenced material came from naive CD4+ T cells from blood. All receptors come from a man younger than 40 with type 1 diabetes. Both conserved end residues are part of each CDR3. D genes are given only for firm matches. Size values are once, few and many counts, or a class for expanded clones, and some rows have none.

d_gene,len,abundance,j_gene,v_gene,CDR3aa,CDR3nt
TRBD1,16,-,TRBJ1-4,TRBV4-2,CASSQPSGTGDEKLFF,TGTGCCAGCAGCCAGCCGAGTGGGACAGGGGACGAAAAACTGTTTTTT
-,13,-,TRBJ2-5,TRBV18,CASSPGVSETQYF,TGTGCCAGCTCACCGGGGGTTTCAGAGACCCAGTACTTC
-,14,few,TRBJ1-4,TRBV21-1,CASSKRGTNEKLFF,TGTGCCAGCAGCAAAAGAGGAACTAATGAAAAACTGTTTTTT
-,13,-,TRBJ2-4,TRBV4-3,CASSQDLVNIQYF,TGCGCCAGCAGCCAAGATCTCGTGAACATTCAGTACTTC
-,14,-,TRBJ1-5,TRBV29-1,CSVVGLDSNQPQHF,TGCAGCGTTGTTGGGCTGGATAGCAATCAGCCCCAGCATTTT
TRBD1,17,-,TRBJ1-2,TRBV18,CASSPGGGGLANYGYTF,TGTGCCAGCTCACCGGGAGGAGGGGGCCTGGCTAACTATGGCTACACCTTC
-,15,-,TRBJ2-2,TRBV15,CATSRDRGTAGELFF,TGTGCCACCAGCAGAGACAGGGGTACGGCCGGGGAGCTGTTTTTT
-,18,few,TRBJ2-5,TRBV7-8,CASSRRGAHPTRQETQYF,TGTGCCAGCAGCCGTCGGGGGGCCCATCCTACAAGACAAGAGACCCAGTACTTC
-,14,few,TRBJ1-4,TRBV9,CASSGVATNEKLFF,TGTGCCAGCAGCGGAGTTGCAACTAATGAAAAACTGTTTTTT
TRBD1,16,-,TRBJ1-6,TRBV4-3,CASSQAPTGRNSPLHF,TGCGCCAGCAGCCAAGCCCCGACAGGGAGGAATTCACCCCTCCACTTT
-,11,few,TRBJ2-5,TRBV30,CAWSAGETQYF,TGTGCCTGGAGTGCAGGAGAGACCCAGTACTTC
TRBD2,15,-,TRBJ2-3,TRBV7-2,CASSLRAAGGDTQYF,TGTGCCAGCAGCTTAAGGGCGGCGGGGGGAGATACGCAGTATTTT
-,11,-,TRBJ1-1,TRBV10-3,CAITGNTEAFF,TGTGCCATCACAGGGAACACTGAAGCTTTCTTT
-,15,few,TRBJ2-1,TRBV5-4,CASSLAGGPNNEQFF,TGTGCCAGCAGCTTGGCGGGGGGCCCCAACAATGAGCAGTTCTTC
-,14,-,TRBJ1-6,TRBV5-1,CASSLATPGSPLHF,TGCGCCAGCAGCTTGGCCACTCCGGGGTCACCCCTCCACTTT
-,14,few,TRBJ1-5,TRBV4-1,CASSQVGGDQPQHF,TGCGCCAGCAGCCAGGTTGGAGGGGACCAGCCCCAGCATTTT
TRBD2,16,-,TRBJ2-1,TRBV7-9,CASSHRLAGSYNEQFF,TGTGCCAGCAGCCATAGACTAGCGGGCTCCTACAATGAGCAGTTCTTC
TRBD2,14,-,TRBJ2-7,TRBV6-5,CASRPPGLAGEQYF,TGTGCCAGCAGGCCCCCGGGACTAGCGGGGGAGCAGTACTTC
-,14,-,TRBJ1-1,TRBV25-1,CASRSETGNTEAFF,TGTGCCAGCAGATCCGAAACAGGGAACACTGAAGCTTTCTTT
-,16,-,TRBJ2-6,TRBV21-1,CASSKGRNSGANVLTF,TGTGCCAGCAGCAAGGGGCGGAACTCTGGGGCCAACGTCCTGACTTTC
-,14,few,TRBJ2-5,TRBV11-2,CASSLETAVETQYF,TGTGCCAGCAGCTTAGAGACAGCGGTTGAGACCCAGTACTTC
-,15,-,TRBJ2-7,TRBV6-6,CASSYSRQEAYEQYF,TGTGCCAGCAGTTACTCAAGACAGGAGGCCTACGAGCAGTACTTC
-,12,-,TRBJ1-2,TRBV6-6,CASKGQAHGYTF,TGTGCCAGCAAGGGGCAGGCCCATGGCTACACCTTC
TRBD1,15,-,TRBJ1-6,TRBV7-9,CASSPLQGNNSPLHF,TGTGCCAGCAGCCCACTACAGGGGAATAATTCACCCCTCCACTTT
TRBD1,13,-,TRBJ2-7,TRBV30,CAAQGQFSYEQYF,TGTGCCGCACAGGGACAGTTCTCCTACGAGCAGTACTTC
TRBD1,14,few,TRBJ1-1,TRBV27,CASSFRDRNTEAFF,TGTGCCAGCAGTTTTCGGGACAGAAACACTGAAGCTTTCTTT
TRBD2,17,few,TRBJ2-1,TRBV27,CASSSPPRGGAGNEQFF,TGTGCCAGCAGTTCCCCACCCCGGGGGGGGGCCGGCAATGAGCAGTTCTTC
-,13,-,TRBJ1-4,TRBV25-1,CASSGDNREKLFF,TGTGCCAGCAGTGGGGACAATCGAGAAAAACTGTTTTTT
TRBD2,12,few,TRBJ2-5,TRBV6-6,CASSSQTSGTDF,TGTGCCAGCAGTTCCCAGACTAGCGGGACTGACTTC
-,15,few,TRBJ1-3,TRBV7-9,CASTKRGESGNTIYF,TGTGCCAGCACAAAAAGAGGGGAGTCTGGAAACACCATATATTTT
TRBD1,16,few,TRBJ1-6,TRBV9,CASSVSGGTGDSPLHF,TGTGCCAGCAGCGTATCAGGGGGGACAGGGGATTCACCCCTCCACTTT
-,13,-,TRBJ1-2,TRBV7-2,CASSSDLGGGYTF,TGTGCCAGCAGCTCAGACTTAGGGGGTGGCTACACCTTC
TRBD1,14,few,TRBJ1-2,TRBV29-1,CSATGTGNRYGYTF,TGCAGCGCAACCGGGACAGGGAATAGGTATGGCTACACCTTC
-,15,-,TRBJ1-5,TRBV7-8,CASSLRPLSNQPQHF,TGTGCCAGCAGCTTACGTCCCCTGAGCAATCAGCCCCAGCATTTT
TRBD1,14,-,TRBJ2-3,TRBV5-1,CASSPGQGSDTQYF,TGCGCCAGCAGCCCCGGACAGGGATCAGATACGCAGTATTTT
-,17,-,TRBJ2-5,TRBV29-1,CSVEGGVATPRGETQYF,TGCAGCGTTGAAGGGGGGGTTGCGACCCCTCGAGGGGAGACCCAGTACTTC
-,13,-,TRBJ1-1,TRBV7-9,CASSFQGDTEAFF,TGTGCCAGCAGCTTTCAGGGAGACACTGAAGCTTTCTTT